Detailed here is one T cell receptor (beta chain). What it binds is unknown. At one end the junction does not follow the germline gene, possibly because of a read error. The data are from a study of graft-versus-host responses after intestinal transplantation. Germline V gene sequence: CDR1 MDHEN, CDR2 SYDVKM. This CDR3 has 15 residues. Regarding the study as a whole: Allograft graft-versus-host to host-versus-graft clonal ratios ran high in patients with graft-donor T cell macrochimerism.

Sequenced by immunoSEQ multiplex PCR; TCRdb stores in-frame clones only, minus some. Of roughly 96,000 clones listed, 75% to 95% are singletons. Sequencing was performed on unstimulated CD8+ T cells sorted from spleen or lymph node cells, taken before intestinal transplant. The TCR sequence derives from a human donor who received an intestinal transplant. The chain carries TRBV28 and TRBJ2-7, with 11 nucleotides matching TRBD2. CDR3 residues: CASSPGLAGLYERYF. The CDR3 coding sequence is TGTGCCAGCAGCCCTGGACTAGCGGGCCTCTACGAGCGGTACTTC. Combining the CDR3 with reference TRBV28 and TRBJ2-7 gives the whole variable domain DVKVTQSSRYLVKRTGEKVFLECVQDMDHENMFWYRQDPGLGLRLIYFSYDVKMKEKGDIPEGYSVSREKKERFSLILESASTNQTSMYLCASSPGLAGLYERYFGPGTRLTVT.